The clone carrying this T cell receptor beta chain has a count of ten or more. As yet, its antigen is unknown. These data belong to a study of Graves' ophthalmopathy and Graves' hyperthyroidism. For repertoire sequencing, the TCR beta CDR3 regions were amplified from RNA transcripts. HTBI-primed RT-PCR formed the first round, and a multiplex PCR formed the second. MiXCR, applied by TCRdb to the multiplex PCR reads, yields one record per CDR3 protein. The top ten hold roughly 10% of the sample, which has over a million distinct CDR3 sequences, 35% to 40% seen once. This CDR3 comprises 14 residues. CDR1 is SGHTA, CDR2 FQGTGA, per germline. The V and J ends lost 5 bases and 3 bases respectively, with 14 bases between them. Study results and limitations: Sensitivity reached 85% to 90% and specificity about 76% for a 13-signature model separating ophthalmopathy from stable hyperthyroidism. Also, most clonotypes expanded in the thyroid above 0.001 frequency appeared in blood.

The source is an adult man with Graves' hyperthyroidism. Sequences were obtained from peripheral blood or thyroid tissue (not recorded which). V is TRBV7-3 and J is TRBJ2-7; tentative D call: TRBD2 (6 bases). The CDR3 sequence is CASSPGGSGYEQYF. The CDR3 nucleotides read TGTGCCAGCAGCCCCGGGGGTAGCGGCTACGAGCAGTACTTC.